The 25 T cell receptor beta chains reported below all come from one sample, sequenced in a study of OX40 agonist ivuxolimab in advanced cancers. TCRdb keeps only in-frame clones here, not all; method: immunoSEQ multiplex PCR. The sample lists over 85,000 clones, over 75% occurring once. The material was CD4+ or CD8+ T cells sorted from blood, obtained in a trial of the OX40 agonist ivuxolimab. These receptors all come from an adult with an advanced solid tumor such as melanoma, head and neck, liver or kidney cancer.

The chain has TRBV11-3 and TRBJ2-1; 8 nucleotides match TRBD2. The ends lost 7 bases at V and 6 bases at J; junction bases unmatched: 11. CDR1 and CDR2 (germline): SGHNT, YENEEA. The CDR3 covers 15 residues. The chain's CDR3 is CASTIPSGSCNEQFF. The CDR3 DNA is TGTGCCAGCACCATTCCCAGCGGGAGTTGCAATGAGCAGTTCTTC.

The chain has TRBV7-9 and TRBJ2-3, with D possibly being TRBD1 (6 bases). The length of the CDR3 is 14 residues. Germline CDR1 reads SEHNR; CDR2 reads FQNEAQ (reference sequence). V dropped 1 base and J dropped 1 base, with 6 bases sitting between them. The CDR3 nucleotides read TGTGCCAGCAGCTTAGGGACAGGCACAGATACGCAGTATTTT. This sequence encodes CASSLGTGTDTQYF.

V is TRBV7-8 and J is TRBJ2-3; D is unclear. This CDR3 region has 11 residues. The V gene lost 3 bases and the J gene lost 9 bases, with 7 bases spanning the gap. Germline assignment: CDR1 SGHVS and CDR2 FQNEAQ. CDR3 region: CASSLGVTQYF. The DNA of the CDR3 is TGTGCCAGCAGCTTGGGTGTCACGCAGTATTTT. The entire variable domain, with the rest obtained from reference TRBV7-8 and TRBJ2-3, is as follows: GAGVSQSPRYKVAKRGQDVALRCDPISGHVSLFWYQQALGQGPEFLTYFQNEAQLDKSGLPSDRFFAERPEGSVSTLKIQRTQQEDSAVYLCASSLGVTQYFGPGTRLTVL.

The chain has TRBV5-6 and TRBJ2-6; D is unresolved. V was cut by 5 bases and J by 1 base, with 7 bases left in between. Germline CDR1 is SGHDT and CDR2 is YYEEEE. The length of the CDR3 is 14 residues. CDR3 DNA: TGTGCCAGCAGTCTGTGGTCTGGGGCCAACGTCCTGACTTTC. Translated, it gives CASSLWSGANVLTF. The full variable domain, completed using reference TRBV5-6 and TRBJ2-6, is DAGVTQSPTHLIKTRGQQVTLRCSPKSGHDTVSWYQQALGQGPQFIFQYYEEEERQRGNFPDRFSGHQFPNYSSELNVNALLLGDSALYLCASSLWSGANVLTFGAGSRLTVL.

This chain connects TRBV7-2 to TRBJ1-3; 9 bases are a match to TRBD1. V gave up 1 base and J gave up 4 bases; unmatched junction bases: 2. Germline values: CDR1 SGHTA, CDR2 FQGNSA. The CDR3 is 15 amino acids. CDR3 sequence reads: CASSLDRGQGNTIYF. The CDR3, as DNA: TGTGCCAGCAGCTTAGACAGGGGGCAAGGAAACACCATATATTTT.

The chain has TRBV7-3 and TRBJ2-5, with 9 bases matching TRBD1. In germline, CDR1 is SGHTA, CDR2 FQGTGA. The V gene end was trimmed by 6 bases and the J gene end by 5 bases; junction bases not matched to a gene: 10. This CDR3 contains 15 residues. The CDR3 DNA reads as TGTGCCAGCAGTGTCACAGGGGGCGCCGGGGAGACCCAGTACTTC. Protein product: CASSVTGGAGETQYF.

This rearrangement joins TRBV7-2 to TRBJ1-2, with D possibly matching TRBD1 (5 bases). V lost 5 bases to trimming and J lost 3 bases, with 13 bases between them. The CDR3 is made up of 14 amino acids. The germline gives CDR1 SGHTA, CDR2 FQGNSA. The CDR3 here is CASSLSQGDYGYTF. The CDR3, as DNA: TGTGCCAGCAGCCTCAGCCAGGGAGACTATGGCTACACCTTC.

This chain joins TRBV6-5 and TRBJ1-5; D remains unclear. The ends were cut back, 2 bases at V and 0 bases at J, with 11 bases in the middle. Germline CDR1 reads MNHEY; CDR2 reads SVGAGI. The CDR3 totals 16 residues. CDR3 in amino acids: CASSYGGPYSNQPQHF. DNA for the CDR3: TGTGCCAGCAGTTACGGCGGACCTTATAGCAATCAGCCCCAGCATTTT.

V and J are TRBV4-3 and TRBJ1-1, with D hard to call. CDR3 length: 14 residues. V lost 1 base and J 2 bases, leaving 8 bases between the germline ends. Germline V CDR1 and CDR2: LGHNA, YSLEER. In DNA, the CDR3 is TGCGCCAGCAGCCAAGTGGGCGGCAACACTGAAGCTTTCTTT. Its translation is CASSQVGGNTEAFF.

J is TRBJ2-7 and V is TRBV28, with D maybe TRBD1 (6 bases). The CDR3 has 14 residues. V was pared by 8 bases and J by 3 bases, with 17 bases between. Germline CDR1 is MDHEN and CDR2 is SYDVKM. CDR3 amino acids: CASRVTGTSYEQYF. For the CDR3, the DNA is TGTGCCAGCCGGGTAACCGGGACAAGCTACGAGCAGTACTTC.

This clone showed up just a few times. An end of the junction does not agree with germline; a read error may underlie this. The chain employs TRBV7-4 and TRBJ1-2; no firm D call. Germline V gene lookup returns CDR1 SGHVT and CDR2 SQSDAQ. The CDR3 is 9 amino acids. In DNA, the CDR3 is TGTGCCAGCAGCTTAGTGAGCTACTTC. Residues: CASSLVSYF.

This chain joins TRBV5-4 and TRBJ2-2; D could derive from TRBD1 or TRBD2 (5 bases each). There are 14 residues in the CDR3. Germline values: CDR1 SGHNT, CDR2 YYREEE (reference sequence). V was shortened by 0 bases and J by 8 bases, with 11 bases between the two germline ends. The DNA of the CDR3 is TGTGCCAGCAGCTTGGCCAATGGGGGTGGGGAGCTGTTTTTT. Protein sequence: CASSLANGGGELFF. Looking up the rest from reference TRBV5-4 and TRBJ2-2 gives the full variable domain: ETGVTQSPTHLIKTRGQQVTLRCSSQSGHNTVSWYQQALGQGPQFIFQYYREEENGRGNFPPRFSGLQFPNYSSELNVNALELDDSALYLCASSLANGGGELFFGEGSRLTVL.

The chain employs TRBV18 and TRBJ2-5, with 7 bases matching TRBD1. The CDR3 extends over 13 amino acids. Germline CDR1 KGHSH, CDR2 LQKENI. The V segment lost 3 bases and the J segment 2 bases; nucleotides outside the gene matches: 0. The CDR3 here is CASSPDRQETQYF. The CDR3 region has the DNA TGTGCCAGCTCACCGGACAGGCAAGAGACCCAGTACTTC.

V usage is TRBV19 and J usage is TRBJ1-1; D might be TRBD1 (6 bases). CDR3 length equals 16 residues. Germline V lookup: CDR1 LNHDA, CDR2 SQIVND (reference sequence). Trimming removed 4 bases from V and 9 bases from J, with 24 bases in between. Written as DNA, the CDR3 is TGTGCCAGTAGTACGTCACCTACAGGGCCCCCCGAGAAAGCTTTCTTT. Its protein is CASSTSPTGPPEKAFF.

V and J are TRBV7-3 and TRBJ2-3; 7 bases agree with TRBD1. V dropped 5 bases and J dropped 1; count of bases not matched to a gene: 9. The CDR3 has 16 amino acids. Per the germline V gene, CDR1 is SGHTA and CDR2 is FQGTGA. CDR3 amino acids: CASSRRQGSGTDTQYF. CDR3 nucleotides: TGTGCCAGCAGCCGCCGACAGGGATCGGGCACAGATACGCAGTATTTT.

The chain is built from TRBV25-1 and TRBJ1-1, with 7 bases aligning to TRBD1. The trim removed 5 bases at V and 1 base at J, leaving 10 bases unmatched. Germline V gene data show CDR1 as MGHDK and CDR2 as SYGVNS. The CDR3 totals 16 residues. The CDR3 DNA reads TGTGCCAGCAGTTCTCGAACAGGGGCAGGGAACACTGAAGCTTTCTTT. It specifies CASSSRTGAGNTEAFF.

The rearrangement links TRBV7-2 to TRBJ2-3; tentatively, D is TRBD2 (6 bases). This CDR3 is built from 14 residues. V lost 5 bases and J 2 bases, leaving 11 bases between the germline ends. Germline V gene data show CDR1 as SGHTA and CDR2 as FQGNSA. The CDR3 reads CASSPGLHTDTQYF. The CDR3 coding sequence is TGTGCCAGCAGCCCGGGACTCCACACAGATACGCAGTATTTT. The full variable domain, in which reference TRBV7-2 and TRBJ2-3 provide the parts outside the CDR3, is GAGVSQSPSNKVTEKGKDVELRCDPISGHTALYWYRQSLGQGLEFLIYFQGNSAPDKSGLPSDRFSAERTGGSVSTLTIQRTQQEDSAVYLCASSPGLHTDTQYFGPGTRLTVL.

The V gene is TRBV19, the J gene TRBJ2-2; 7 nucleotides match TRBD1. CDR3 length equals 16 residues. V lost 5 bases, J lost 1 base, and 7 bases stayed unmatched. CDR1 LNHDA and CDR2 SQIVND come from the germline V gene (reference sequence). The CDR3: CASSPKGARNTGELFF. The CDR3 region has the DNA TGTGCCAGTAGTCCAAAGGGGGCGCGGAACACCGGGGAGCTGTTTTTT. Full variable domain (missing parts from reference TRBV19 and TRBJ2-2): DGGITQSPKYLFRKEGQNVTLSCEQNLNHDAMYWYRQDPGQGLRLIYYSQIVNDFQKGDIAEGYSVSREKKESFPLTVTSAQKNPTAFYLCASSPKGARNTGELFFGEGSRLTVL.

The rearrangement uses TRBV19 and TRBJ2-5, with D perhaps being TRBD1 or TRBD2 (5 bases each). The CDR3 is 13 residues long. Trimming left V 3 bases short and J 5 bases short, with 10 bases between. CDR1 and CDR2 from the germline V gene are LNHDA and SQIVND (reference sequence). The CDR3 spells CASSMTREETQYF. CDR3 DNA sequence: TGTGCCAGTAGTATGACCAGGGAGGAGACCCAGTACTTC. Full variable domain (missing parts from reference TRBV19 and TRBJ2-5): DGGITQSPKYLFRKEGQNVTLSCEQNLNHDAMYWYRQDPGQGLRLIYYSQIVNDFQKGDIAEGYSVSREKKESFPLTVTSAQKNPTAFYLCASSMTREETQYFGPGTRLLVL.

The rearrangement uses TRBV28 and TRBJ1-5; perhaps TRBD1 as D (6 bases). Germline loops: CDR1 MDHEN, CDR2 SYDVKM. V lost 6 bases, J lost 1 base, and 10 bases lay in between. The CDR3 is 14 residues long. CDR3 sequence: CASSQGGSNQPQHF. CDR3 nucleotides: TGTGCCAGCAGCCAAGGGGGGAGCAATCAGCCCCAGCATTTT.

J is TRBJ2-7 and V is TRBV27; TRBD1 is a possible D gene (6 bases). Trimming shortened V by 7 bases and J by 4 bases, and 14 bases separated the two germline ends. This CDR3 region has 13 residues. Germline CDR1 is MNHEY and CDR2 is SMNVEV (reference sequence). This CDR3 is CASMGQGDYEQYF. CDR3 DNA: TGTGCCAGCATGGGACAAGGAGATTACGAGCAGTACTTC.

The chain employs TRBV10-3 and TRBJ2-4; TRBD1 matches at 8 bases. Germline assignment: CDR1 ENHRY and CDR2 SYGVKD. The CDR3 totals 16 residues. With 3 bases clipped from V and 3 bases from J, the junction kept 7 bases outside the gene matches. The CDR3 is CAISDGQGRGKNIQYF. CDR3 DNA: TGTGCCATCAGTGACGGACAGGGACGAGGCAAAAACATTCAGTACTTC.

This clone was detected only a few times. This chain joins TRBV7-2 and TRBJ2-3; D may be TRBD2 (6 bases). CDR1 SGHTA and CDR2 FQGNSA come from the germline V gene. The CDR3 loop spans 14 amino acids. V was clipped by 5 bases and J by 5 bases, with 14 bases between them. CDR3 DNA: TGTGCCAGCAGCCAGACAATGGGGGGAGATACGCAGTATTTT. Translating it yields CASSQTMGGDTQYF.

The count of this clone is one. The CDR3 DNA reads TGTGCCAGCAGCCTTAGCGGGAGCTTCTACGAGCAGTACTTC. It codes for CASSLSGSFYEQYF. The genes are TRBV13 and TRBJ2-7, with TRBD2 matching over 9 bases. V lost 5 bases to trimming and J lost 3 bases; unmatched junction nucleotides: 5. The CDR3 consists of 14 residues. The germline V gene has CDR1 PRHDT and CDR2 FYEKMQ (reference sequence).

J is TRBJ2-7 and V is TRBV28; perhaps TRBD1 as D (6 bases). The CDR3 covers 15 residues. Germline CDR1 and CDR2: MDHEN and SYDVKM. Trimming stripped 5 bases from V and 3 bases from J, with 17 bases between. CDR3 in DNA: TGTGCCAGCAGTACCTATAACACAGGGATCTACGAGCAGTACTTC. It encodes CASSTYNTGIYEQYF.